A single sample gave rise to the 3 T cell receptor beta chains below, sequenced in a study of blood T cell repertoires in COVID-19. Data came from immunoSEQ multiplex PCR; TCRdb stores just in-frame clones and leaves some out. The sample has 90,000 to 120,000 clones; 70% to 90% are singletons. Sequencing was carried out using peripheral blood. These TCRs come from a man aged 40-49 years with active or convalescent COVID-19.

The gene calls are TRBV28 and TRBJ1-2; a weak D match, TRBD1 (5 bases). Germline CDR1 is MDHEN and CDR2 is SYDVKM. Deletions cut 1 base from V and 3 bases from J, with 9 bases between. The CDR3 totals 14 residues. The CDR3 sequence is CASSLSEGYYGYTF. CDR3 DNA: TGTGCCAGCAGTTTATCGGAGGGGTACTATGGCTACACCTTC.

In this sample, this clone turned up once. The rearrangement joins TRBV28 to TRBJ2-7, with 7 bases lining up with TRBD1. The junction had 9 bases not matched to a gene; V was cut back by 4 bases and J by 6 bases. Germline CDR1 MDHEN, CDR2 SYDVKM. This CDR3 spans 14 amino acids. The CDR3 DNA follows: TGTGCCAGCAGTTCCCACAGGGGTTGGAGCGAGCAGTACTTC. It translates to CASSSHRGWSEQYF.

V is TRBV7-3 and J is TRBJ2-1, with unresolved D. V shed 5 bases and J shed 0 bases, with 11 bases lying between them. CDR3 length: 15 residues. Germline lookup yields CDR1 SGHTA and CDR2 FQGTGA. As DNA, the CDR3 is TGTGCCAGCAGCCCAAGTAGAGGCTCCTACAATGAGCAGTTCTTC. Translated: CASSPSRGSYNEQFF.